This T cell receptor beta chain stems from a study of cytomegalovirus exposure and HLA in healthy donors. Across the whole study: The approximately 710 first-cohort repertoires and the 95 to 150 validation repertoires shared the same platform, a later analysis reported. Study-wide results and caveats: Accounts indicate the classifier identified cytomegalovirus status with strong specificity and sensitivity. Among TCR beta chains, those listed as cytomegalovirus-associated numbered over 150.

On this clone: Its antigen remains unknown.

TCRdb's table, derived via immunoSEQ multiplex PCR, lists solely in-frame clones and lacks some. The profile shows roughly 100,000 clones, 85% to 90% of them singletons. Between the trimmed V and J ends, which lost 5 bases and 0 bases, there was a span of 14 bases. This CDR3 region has 15 residues. From germline, CDR1 is MDHEN and CDR2 SYDVKM. The source is a woman between 18 and 29 years old in good health and CMV-seropositive. V is TRBV28 and J is TRBJ2-7; D might be TRBD2 (5 bases). The sequenced sample was PBMCs. CDR3 nucleotide sequence: TGTGCCAGCAGTCCCACTCGTGCGGGCTCCTACGAGCAGTACTTC. It specifies CASSPTRAGSYEQYF.